This is a list of T cell receptor beta chains from one sample in a study of blood T cell repertoires in COVID-19. The protocol was immunoSEQ multiplex PCR, while the TCRdb copy is restricted to in-frame clones and leaves out a portion. The table has about 43,000 clones, roughly 87% seen once. The sequencing sample was made of peripheral blood. The receptor source for this set is a woman aged 60-75 years with acute or convalescent COVID-19. The CDR3 runs from the conserved cysteine through the conserved F or W. Fields, in order: J gene, V gene, clone size, CDR3 length, D gene, CDR3 DNA, CDR3 protein. D genes are given only for firm matches. Clone size, where shown, is once, few, many, or a class for clones that have expanded.

>TRBJ1-5|TRBV4-1|few|17|TRBD1
TGCGCCAGCAGCCAAGGTTTGGGAACAGGGGTGTATCAGCCCCAGCATTTT
CASSQGLGTGVYQPQHF
>TRBJ1-5|TRBV5-4|NA|19|NA
TGTGCCAGCAACCAATCCCCTGGGAGGCCGGGCTCTCGCAATCAGCCCCAGCATTTT
CASNQSPGRPGSRNQPQHF
>TRBJ1-6|TRBV6-5|NA|15|NA
TGTGCCAGCAGTTACGATAGAGGGAAAGGTTCACCCCTCCACTTT
CASSYDRGKGSPLHF
>TRBJ1-2|TRBV29-1|NA|13|NA
TGCAGCGTTGAAGATTCGAGTGGCTATGGCTACACCTTC
CSVEDSSGYGYTF
>TRBJ1-3|TRBV18|few|16|TRBD1
TGTGCCAGCTCACTTTCCGGGACAGCACGTGGAAACACCATATATTTT
CASSLSGTARGNTIYF
>TRBJ1-1|TRBV20-1|once|10|NA
TGCAGTGCTAGTGCCCCGGGAGCTTTCTTT
CSASAPGAFF
>TRBJ2-6|TRBV4-2|NA|17|NA
TGTGCCAGCAGCCAAGATCCGCAGGGCCCTGGGGCCAACGTCCTGACTTTC
CASSQDPQGPGANVLTF
>TRBJ1-1|TRBV19|NA|13|NA
TGTGCCGCCGGACAGACAATGAACACTGAAGCTTTCTTT
CAAGQTMNTEAFF
>TRBJ2-7|TRBV5-1|NA|15|TRBD1
TGCGCCAGCAGCTTAAGGGACAGGGGATTAAGTGAGCAGTACTTC
CASSLRDRGLSEQYF
>TRBJ2-3|TRBV27|NA|12|NA
TGTGCCAGCAGGCAGGGTCCAGATACGCAGTATTTT
CASRQGPDTQYF
>TRBJ1-2|TRBV19|NA|13|NA
TGTGCCAGTAGTAGGACAAGAGACTATGGCTACACCTTC
CASSRTRDYGYTF
>TRBJ2-1|TRBV30|NA|15|TRBD2
TGTGCCTGGAGTCGGGAGGAATTCTCCTACAATGAGCAGTTCTTC
CAWSREEFSYNEQFF
>TRBJ1-1|TRBV27|NA|14|NA
TGTGCCAGCAGCTGGGGGGGGGCCCCCCTTGAAGCTTTCTTT
CASSWGGAPLEAFF
>TRBJ2-7|TRBV4-1|NA|16|NA
TGCGCCAGCAGCCAAGATTTAGAGGTGAGCTCCTACGAGCAGTACTTC
CASSQDLEVSSYEQYF
>TRBJ2-7|TRBV24-1|NA|13|NA
TGTGCCACCAGTGGAATCGCGGCGGGCGAGCAGTACTTC
CATSGIAAGEQYF
>TRBJ2-7|TRBV7-2|NA|15|NA
TGTGCCAGCAGCTTAGGGGCAGACAGTTCCTACGAGCAGTACTTC
CASSLGADSSYEQYF
>TRBJ2-6|TRBV19|NA|14|NA
TGTGCCAGTAGACGGGAGTCCGGGGCCAACGTCCTGACTTTC
CASRRESGANVLTF
>TRBJ2-7|TRBV6-5|NA|12|TRBD1
TGTGCCAGCAGAGGGGGCCTCTACGAGCAGTACTTC
CASRGGLYEQYF
>TRBJ2-6|TRBV12-5|NA|17|TRBD1
TGTGCTAGTGGCTATGACAGGGGTTGGGCTGGGGCCAACGTCCTGACTTTC
CASGYDRGWAGANVLTF
>TRBJ2-3|TRBV6-2/TRBV6-3|NA|16|NA
TGTGCCAGCAGTTACCCCAGACTAAGGGCCCCAGATACGCAGTATTTT
CASSYPRLRAPDTQYF
>TRBJ2-2|TRBV7-9|NA|15|TRBD1
TGTGCCAGCAGCAGGACAGGGTTTAACACCGGGGAGCTGTTTTTT
CASSRTGFNTGELFF
>TRBJ1-1|TRBV6-2/TRBV6-3|few|14|NA
TGTGCCAGCAGTTACGACAGATTGAACACTGAAGCTTTCTTT
CASSYDRLNTEAFF
>TRBJ2-1|TRBV29-1|NA|14|NA
TGCAGCACAGGGACGGCGGAAGGGGGCAATGAGCAGTTCTTC
CSTGTAEGGNEQFF
>TRBJ1-3|TRBV2|NA|14|NA
TGTGCCAGCAGTGGAGTCGGAGGGGGAAACACCATATATTTT
CASSGVGGGNTIYF
>TRBJ1-1|TRBV5-1|NA|16|NA
TGCGCCAGCAGCTTGGATGGGGCCCCGGCTAACACTGAAGCTTTCTTT
CASSLDGAPANTEAFF
>TRBJ2-1|TRBV10-3|NA|14|TRBD1
TGTGCCATCAGTACGGACAGGGTCGTAAATGAGCAGTTCTTC
CAISTDRVVNEQFF
>TRBJ1-1|TRBV4-1|NA|17|NA
TGCGCCAGCAGCCAAGAGGGAGGGGGACCCATGAACACTGAAGCTTTCTTT
CASSQEGGGPMNTEAFF
>TRBJ1-2|TRBV5-1|NA|13|TRBD1
TGCGCCAGCAGCCTGGGGGGACAGGAAGGCTACACCTTC
CASSLGGQEGYTF
>TRBJ2-7|TRBV27|NA|18|TRBD2
TGTGCCAGCAGTTTCTCCAAGCGGGGTAGCGGGGGATCATACGAGCAGTACTTC
CASSFSKRGSGGSYEQYF
>TRBJ1-2|TRBV4-2|NA|14|NA
TGTGCCAGCAGCCAAGATGGCGGCGGGGGAGGCTACACCTTC
CASSQDGGGGGYTF
>TRBJ2-7|TRBV3-1/TRBV3-2|NA|15|NA
TGTGCCAGCAGCCATGACCCTACCGGGTTCGACGAGCAGTACTTC
CASSHDPTGFDEQYF
>TRBJ2-7|TRBV11-1|NA|16|NA
TGTGCCAGCAGCTCACCGGCGGGGAGCGCGTCCTACGAGCAGTACTTC
CASSSPAGSASYEQYF
>TRBJ1-5|TRBV6-5|NA|14|NA
TGTGCCAGCAGGGACAGACTTAACAATCAGCCCCAGCATTTT
CASRDRLNNQPQHF
>TRBJ1-1|TRBV9|NA|12|NA
TGTGCCAGCAGCAACCCCGGGGAGGGAGCTTTCTTT
CASSNPGEGAFF
>TRBJ2-3|TRBV30|NA|17|TRBD2
TGTGCCTCAGGACTAGCGGGGGGGACCTTTAACACAGATACGCAGTATTTT
CASGLAGGTFNTDTQYF
>TRBJ2-3|TRBV3-1/TRBV3-2|NA|15|TRBD2
TGTGCCAGCAGCCATTTAGCGGGGGGGGTGGATACGCAGTATTTT
CASSHLAGGVDTQYF
>TRBJ2-5|TRBV9|NA|15|TRBD2
TGTGCCAGCAGCTCCTTAAGCGGGGGGGCAGAGACCCAGTACTTC
CASSSLSGGAETQYF
>TRBJ2-7|TRBV10-1|NA|12|NA
TGCGCCAGCAGCTGGGGGACAAACGAGCAGTACTTC
CASSWGTNEQYF
>TRBJ2-7|TRBV29-1|NA|13|NA
TGCAGCGTTGCACCCCCAGGGCGGTACGAGCAGTACTTC
CSVAPPGRYEQYF
>TRBJ2-6|TRBV12-5|once|14|NA
TGTGCTAGTGGAGAGGGCTCTGGGGCCAACGTCCTGACTTTC
CASGEGSGANVLTF
>TRBJ2-1|TRBV24-1|NA|13|TRBD2
TGTGCCACCAGTGACAACCGGGGGGATGAGCAGTTCTTC
CATSDNRGDEQFF
>TRBJ1-1|TRBV29-1|NA|13|NA
TGCAGCGTTGTTTGGGGGCAGACCACTGAAGCTTTCTTT
CSVVWGQTTEAFF
>TRBJ2-1|TRBV6-4|NA|15|TRBD2
TGTGCCAGCAGTGTAGGCGGGGGGGAAAACAATGAGCAGTTCTTC
CASSVGGGENNEQFF
>TRBJ1-1|TRBV10-3|NA|15|NA
TGTGCCATCAGTGTACAGGGATCTTTGAACACTGAAGCTTTCTTT
CAISVQGSLNTEAFF
>TRBJ1-5|TRBV19|NA|13|TRBD1
TGTGCCAGTAGAGGGACAGATTACCAGCCCCAGCATTTT
CASRGTDYQPQHF